This T cell receptor (beta chain) was captured in a study of identical twins. The CDR3 sequence is 14 residues long. The V gene end was trimmed by 7 bases and the J gene end by 6 bases; junction bases not matched to a gene: 12. Germline V gene data show CDR1 as DFQATT and CDR2 as SNEGSKA (reference sequence). This clonotype was seen only a few times. MiXCR, applied by TCRdb to the 5' RACE reads, yields one record per CDR3 protein. The sample yields around 300,000 distinct CDR3 sequences, about 8% seen once. The same data also contributed to another study, on yellow fever vaccine responses in identical twins.

The rearrangement links TRBV20-1 to TRBJ2-1, with 7 bases lining up with TRBD1. This TCR came from a woman in her late teens or twenties in good health. Sequencing was performed on memory (CD45RO+) T cells sorted from blood. The CDR3 loop is CSETTGRKVNEQFF. The CDR3 DNA is TGCAGTGAAACGACAGGGCGTAAAGTCAATGAGCAGTTCTTC.